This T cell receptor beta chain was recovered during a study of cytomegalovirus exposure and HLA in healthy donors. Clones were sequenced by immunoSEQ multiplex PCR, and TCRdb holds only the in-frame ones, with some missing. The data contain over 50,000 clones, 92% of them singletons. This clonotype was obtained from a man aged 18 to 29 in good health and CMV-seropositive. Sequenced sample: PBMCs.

As DNA, the CDR3 is TGTGCCAGCAGTTTAGGCGGGGCGGGAGCCGGAGATACGCAGTATTTT. This translates into CASSLGGAGAGDTQYF. The chain couples TRBV28 to TRBJ2-3; 7 bases line up with TRBD2. Germline CDR1 reads MDHEN; CDR2 reads SYDVKM. V shed 2 bases and J 5 bases; nucleotides not matched to a gene: 10. The length of the CDR3 is 16 residues. Full variable domain (remainder filled in from reference TRBV28 and TRBJ2-3): DVKVTQSSRYLVKRTGEKVFLECVQDMDHENMFWYRQDPGLGLRLIYFSYDVKMKEKGDIPEGYSVSREKKERFSLILESASTNQTSMYLCASSLGGAGAGDTQYFGPGTRLTVL.